This section outlines one TCR beta chain sequence together with its context. The junction had 10 bases not matched to a gene; V was cut back by 8 bases and J by 3 bases. Per the germline V gene, CDR1 is MNHEY and CDR2 is SVGAGI. The CDR3 extends over 15 amino acids. In the original analysis: By means of reference gene primer amplification, nucleated cell counts were estimated. The protocol was immunoSEQ multiplex PCR, while the TCRdb copy is restricted to in-frame clones and leaves out a portion. The DNA gave D and trimming, while V, J and clone size come from that table. The top ten clones hold 15% to 20% of a sample with over 85,000 clones, more than 75% of them seen once. The entry originates in a study of blood T cell repertoires in COVID-19. Study-level information: Whether acute or convalescent, the COVID-19 samples came from the United States, Italy and Spain.

The chain combines TRBV6-5 with TRBJ2-5, with 9 positions matching TRBD1. The source material was peripheral blood. The TCR originated in a human donor in a cohort sampled during active COVID-19. As DNA, the CDR3 is TGTGCCAGCGGTAGGACAGGGGTATCAGAAGAGACCCAGTACTTC. Translated, it gives CASGRTGVSEETQYF.